This T cell receptor (beta chain) is from a study of T-cell memory formation after mild COVID-19. One entry per CDR3 protein, called by TCRdb with MiXCR from the 5' RACE reads. The sample contains about half a million distinct CDR3 sequences, 15% to 20% of which appear only once. V was clipped by 3 bases and J by 3 bases; unmatched bases: 5. The CDR3 loop spans 15 amino acids. Looked up from germline, CDR1 is KGHSH and CDR2 is LQKENI. This clonotype was obtained from an adult woman who had mild COVID-19 (a few samples of this study predate the infection). Cell type and time point are not known. V and J are TRBV18 and TRBJ1-1; 9 bases agree with TRBD1. The material sequenced was PBMCs or a T cell subset sorted from them (not recorded which). The CDR3 spells CASSPSGQGHTEAFF. The CDR3 nucleotides read TGTGCCAGCTCACCCTCGGGACAGGGCCACACTGAAGCTTTCTTT.